This T cell receptor beta chain is drawn from a study of shared clonotypes between healthy human individuals. Study-wide results and limits: Incompleteness in sorted-subset sequencing, despite large depth, was shown by rarefaction.

TCRdb keeps only in-frame clones here, not all; method: immunoSEQ multiplex PCR. Among under 1,100,000 clones listed, about 80% were seen once. To note about this clone: Its specificity is not known.

The germline gives CDR1 SNHLY, CDR2 FYNNEI. The CDR3 runs to 13 residues. The V and J ends lost 10 bases and 6 bases respectively, with 16 bases between them. This receptor was taken from a man younger than 35 in good health. This chain joins TRBV2 and TRBJ2-1; possibly TRBD2 for D (5 bases). The specimen sequenced was memory CD4+ T cells sorted from blood. This sample's subset: CD45RA-negative fraction. This CDR3 is CATLEGRTNEQFF. Here the CDR3 DNA reads TGTGCCACCCTCGAGGGCCGCACCAATGAGCAGTTCTTC.